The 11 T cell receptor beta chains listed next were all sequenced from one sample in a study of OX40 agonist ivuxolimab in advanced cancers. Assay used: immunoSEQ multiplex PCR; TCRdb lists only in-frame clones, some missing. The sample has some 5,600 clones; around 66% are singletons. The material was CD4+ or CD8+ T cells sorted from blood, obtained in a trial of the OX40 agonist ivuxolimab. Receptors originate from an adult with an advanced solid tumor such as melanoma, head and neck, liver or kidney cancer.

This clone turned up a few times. In DNA form, the CDR3 reads TGTGCCAGCAAGTACAGAGACTCTGGAAACACCATATATTTT. It codes for CASKYRDSGNTIYF. The chain has TRBV9 and TRBJ1-3, with D hard to call. V shed 6 bases and J shed 0 bases, with 10 bases lying between them. Germline V gene data show CDR1 as SGDLS and CDR2 as YYNGEE. The CDR3 consists of 14 residues. The full variable domain, its missing parts supplied by reference TRBV9 and TRBJ1-3, is DSGVTQTPKHLITATGQRVTLRCSPRSGDLSVYWYQQSLDQGLQFLIQYYNGEERAKGNILERFSAQQFPDLHSELNLSSLELGDSALYFCASKYRDSGNTIYFGEGSWLTVV.

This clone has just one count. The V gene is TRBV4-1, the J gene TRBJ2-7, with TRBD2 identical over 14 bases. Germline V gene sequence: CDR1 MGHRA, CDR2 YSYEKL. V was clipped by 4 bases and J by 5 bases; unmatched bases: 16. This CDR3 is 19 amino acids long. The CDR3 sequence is CASSLLQGLAGGAIHEQYF. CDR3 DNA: TGCGCCAGCAGCCTTTTACAAGGACTAGCGGGGGGCGCCATCCACGAGCAGTACTTC.

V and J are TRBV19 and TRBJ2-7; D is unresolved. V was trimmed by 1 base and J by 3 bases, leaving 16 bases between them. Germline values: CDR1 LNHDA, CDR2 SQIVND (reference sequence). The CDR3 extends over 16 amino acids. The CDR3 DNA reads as TGTGCCAGTAGTATAGTCGGCAGAAGAAATTTCTACGAGCAGTACTTC. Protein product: CASSIVGRRNFYEQYF.

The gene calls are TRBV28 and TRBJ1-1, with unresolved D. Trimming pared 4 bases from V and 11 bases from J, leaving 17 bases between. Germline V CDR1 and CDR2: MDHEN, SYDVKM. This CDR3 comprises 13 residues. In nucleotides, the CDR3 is TGTGCCAGCAGTTCCCTGCCGAAGCAGAGGGCTTTCTTT. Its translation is CASSSLPKQRAFF.

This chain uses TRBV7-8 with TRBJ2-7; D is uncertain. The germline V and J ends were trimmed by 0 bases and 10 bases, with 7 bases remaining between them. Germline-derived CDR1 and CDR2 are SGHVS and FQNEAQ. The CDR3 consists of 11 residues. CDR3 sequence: CASSLAVHQYF. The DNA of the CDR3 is TGTGCCAGCAGCTTAGCGGTACACCAGTACTTC.

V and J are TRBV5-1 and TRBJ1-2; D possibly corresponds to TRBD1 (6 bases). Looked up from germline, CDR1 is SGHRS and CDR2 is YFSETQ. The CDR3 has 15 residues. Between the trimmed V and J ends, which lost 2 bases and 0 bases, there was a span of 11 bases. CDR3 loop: CASSFRDNSNYGYTF. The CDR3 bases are TGCGCCAGCAGCTTTCGGGACAACTCTAACTATGGCTACACCTTC.

This CDR3 is CASSHRTGDQPQHF. The CDR3, as DNA: TGTGCCAGCAGCCACCGGACAGGGGATCAGCCCCAGCATTTT. The chain uses TRBV6-5 and TRBJ1-5; TRBD1 matches at 9 bases. Germline assignment: CDR1 MNHEY and CDR2 SVGAGI. V gave up 6 bases and J gave up 5 bases; unmatched junction bases: 5. The CDR3 spans 14 residues.

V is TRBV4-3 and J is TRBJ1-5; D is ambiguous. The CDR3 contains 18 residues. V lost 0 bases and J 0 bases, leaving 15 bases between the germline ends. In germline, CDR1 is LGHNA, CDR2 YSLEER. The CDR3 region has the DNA TGCGCCAGCAGCCAAGATGTTTTGGGCAGAAGTAGCAATCAGCCCCAGCATTTT. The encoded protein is CASSQDVLGRSSNQPQHF.

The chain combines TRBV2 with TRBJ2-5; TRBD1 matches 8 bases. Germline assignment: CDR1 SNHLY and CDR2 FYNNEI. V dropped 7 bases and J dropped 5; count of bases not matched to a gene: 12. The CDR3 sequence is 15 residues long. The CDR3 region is CASNKQGVLGETQYF. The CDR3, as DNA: TGTGCCAGCAACAAACAGGGGGTCTTAGGGGAGACCCAGTACTTC.

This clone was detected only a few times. Here the CDR3 reads CASSVGDHEQYF. CDR3 coding DNA: TGTGCCAGCAGCGTAGGGGACCACGAGCAGTACTTC. The chain carries TRBV9 and TRBJ2-7; D assignment may be TRBD1 or TRBD2 (5 bases each). Germline V gives CDR1 SGDLS, CDR2 YYNGEE. The length of the CDR3 is 12 residues. V lost 0 bases and J lost 5, with 6 bases in between.

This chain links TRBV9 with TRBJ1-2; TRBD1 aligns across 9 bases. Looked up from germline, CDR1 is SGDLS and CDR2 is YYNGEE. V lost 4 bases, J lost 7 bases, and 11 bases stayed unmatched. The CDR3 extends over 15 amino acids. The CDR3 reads CASSINRGQNGGYTF. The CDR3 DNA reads TGTGCCAGCAGCATAAACAGGGGGCAAAATGGTGGCTACACCTTC.